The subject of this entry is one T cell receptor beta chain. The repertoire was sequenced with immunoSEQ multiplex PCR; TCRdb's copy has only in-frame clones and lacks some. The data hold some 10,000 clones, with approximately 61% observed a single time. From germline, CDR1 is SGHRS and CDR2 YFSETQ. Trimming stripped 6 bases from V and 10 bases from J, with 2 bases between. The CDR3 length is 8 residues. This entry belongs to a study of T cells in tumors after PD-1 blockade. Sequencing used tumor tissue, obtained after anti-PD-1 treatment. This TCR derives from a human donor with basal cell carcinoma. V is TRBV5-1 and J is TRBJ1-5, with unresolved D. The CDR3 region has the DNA TGCGCCAGCAACCCCCAGCATTTT. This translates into CASNPQHF.